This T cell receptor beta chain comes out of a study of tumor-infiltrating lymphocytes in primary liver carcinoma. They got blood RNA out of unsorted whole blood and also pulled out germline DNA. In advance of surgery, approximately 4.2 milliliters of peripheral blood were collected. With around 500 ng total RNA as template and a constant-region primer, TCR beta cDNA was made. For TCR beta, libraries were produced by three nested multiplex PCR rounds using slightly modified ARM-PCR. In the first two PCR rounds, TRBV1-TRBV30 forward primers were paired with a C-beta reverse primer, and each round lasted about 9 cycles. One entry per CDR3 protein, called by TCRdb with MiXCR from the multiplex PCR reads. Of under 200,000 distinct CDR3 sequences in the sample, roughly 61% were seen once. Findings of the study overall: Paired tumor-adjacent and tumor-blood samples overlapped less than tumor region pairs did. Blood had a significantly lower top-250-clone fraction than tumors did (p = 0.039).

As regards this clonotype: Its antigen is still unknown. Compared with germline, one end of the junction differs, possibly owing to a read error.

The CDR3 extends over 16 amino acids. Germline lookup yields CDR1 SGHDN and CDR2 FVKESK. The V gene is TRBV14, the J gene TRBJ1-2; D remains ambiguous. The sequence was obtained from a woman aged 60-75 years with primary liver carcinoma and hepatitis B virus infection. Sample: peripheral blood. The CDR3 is CASSQEWIGRYYDYTF. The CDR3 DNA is TGTGCCAGCAGCCAAGAATGGATAGGGAGGTACTATGACTACACCTTC.